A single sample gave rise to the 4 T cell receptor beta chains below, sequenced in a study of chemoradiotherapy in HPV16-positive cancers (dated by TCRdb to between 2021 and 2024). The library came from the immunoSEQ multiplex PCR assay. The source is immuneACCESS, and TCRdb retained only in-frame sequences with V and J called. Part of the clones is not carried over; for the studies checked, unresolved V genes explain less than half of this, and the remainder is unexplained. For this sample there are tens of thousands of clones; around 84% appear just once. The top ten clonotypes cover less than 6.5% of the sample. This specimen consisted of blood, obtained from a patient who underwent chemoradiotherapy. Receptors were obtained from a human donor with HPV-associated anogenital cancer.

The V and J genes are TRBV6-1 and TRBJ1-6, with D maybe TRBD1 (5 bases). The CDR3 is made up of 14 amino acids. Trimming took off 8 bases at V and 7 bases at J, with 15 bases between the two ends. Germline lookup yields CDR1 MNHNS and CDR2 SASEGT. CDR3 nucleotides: TGTGCCAGCGTGGCGGGGGGAGAAAATTCACCCCTCCACTTT. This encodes CASVAGGENSPLHF.

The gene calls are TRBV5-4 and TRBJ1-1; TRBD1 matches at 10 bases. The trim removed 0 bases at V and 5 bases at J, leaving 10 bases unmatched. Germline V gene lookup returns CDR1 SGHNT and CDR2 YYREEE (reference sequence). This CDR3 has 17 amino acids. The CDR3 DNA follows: TGTGCCAGCAGCTTGGTAGACAGGGGGCTCGGGGGAACTGAAGCTTTCTTT. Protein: CASSLVDRGLGGTEAFF.

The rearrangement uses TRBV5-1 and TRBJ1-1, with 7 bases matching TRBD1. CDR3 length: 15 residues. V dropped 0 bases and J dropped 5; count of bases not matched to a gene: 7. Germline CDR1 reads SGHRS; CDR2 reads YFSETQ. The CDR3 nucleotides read TGCGCCAGCAGCTTGGACCGGCAGGGGGGTACTGAAGCTTTCTTT. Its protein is CASSLDRQGGTEAFF.

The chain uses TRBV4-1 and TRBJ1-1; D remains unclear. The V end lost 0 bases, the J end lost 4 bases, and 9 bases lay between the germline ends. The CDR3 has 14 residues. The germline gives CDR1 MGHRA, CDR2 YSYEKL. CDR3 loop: CASSQDWVSTEAFF. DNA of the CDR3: TGCGCCAGCAGCCAAGATTGGGTTAGCACTGAAGCTTTCTTT.